This T cell receptor beta chain was identified during a study of T cells after yellow fever vaccination. The CDR3 totals 21 residues. Trimming took 7 bases from V and 0 from J, leaving 30 bases between them. Germline V gene data show CDR1 as SGHDN and CDR2 as FVKESK. TCRdb re-called the 5' RACE reads through MiXCR, storing one row per CDR3 protein. The sample has some 400,000 distinct CDR3 sequences, around 20% seen once; the top ten hold about a sixth. The sample here was PBMCs, taken before the yellow fever booster vaccination. The chain has TRBV14 and TRBJ2-2; D perhaps matches TRBD2 (5 bases). The sequence was collected from a man aged 18 to 30 who received the YFV17D yellow fever vaccine. The CDR3 DNA follows: TGTGCCAGCACAGCAAATCGGCAAGCGGACGAACACGCCACGAACACCGGGGAGCTGTTTTTT. It codes for CASTANRQADEHATNTGELFF.